Listed here are 19 T cell receptor beta chains from one sample, sequenced in a study of T cell clonality in common variable immunodeficiency (dated by TCRdb to 2013 to 2016). The antigens of these receptors remain unknown. The full study reports these points: CVID TCRbeta sequences were reported to have fewer deletions and N-nucleotide insertions and to lack highly modified clones with 13 or more V deletions.

Library construction relied on the immunoSEQ multiplex PCR assay. Imported from immuneACCESS, the table was reduced by TCRdb to in-frame sequences with V and J called. These copies leave out some clones; in studies compared against another copy, an unresolved V gene accounts for under half, and the cause of the remainder is not known. This sample includes 25,000 to 35,000 clones, and none of them was observed just once. Roughly 27% of the sample is in the top ten clones. The material sequenced was peripheral blood mononuclear cells. The receptors shown here come from a human donor with common variable immunodeficiency.

As for this clone: Sequencing ends 3 residues short of the CDR3 end; the germline J gene provides the rest. The chain joins TRBV20-1 to TRBJ2-7; maybe TRBD1 (5 bases). Germline values: CDR1 DFQATT, CDR2 SNEGSKA (reference sequence). This CDR3 is built from 14 residues. The V and J ends lost 4 bases and 4 bases respectively, with 17 bases between them. The sequenced CDR3 bases are TGCAGTGCTACAGGAGACAGTGAGTTATACGAG. Residues: CSATGDSELYE. The entire CDR3 protein reads CSATGDSELYEQYF.

About this clone: The read ends 3 residues before the CDR3 terminus; that terminus is restored from the germline J gene. V usage is TRBV30 and J usage is TRBJ2-5; D remains ambiguous. The CDR3 has 16 residues. Trimming stripped 2 bases from V and 5 bases from J, with 21 bases between. The germline CDR1 and CDR2 sequences are GTSNPN and SVGIG (reference sequence). This chain's CDR3 is CAWSISSGTIRETQYF. CDR3 DNA, as far as it was read: TGTGCCTGGAGTATATCTTCGGGTACCATCCGCGAGACC.

This clone showed up just a few times. The CDR3 DNA, read in part, is TGCGCCAGCAGCACCGGACAGGTAGAATCACCC. This codes for CASSTGQVESP. The CDR3 in its entirety is CASSTGQVESPLHF. V and J are TRBV5-1 and TRBJ1-6, with 7 bases lining up with TRBD1. The read terminates 3 residues ahead of where the CDR3 ends, so the germline J gene completes it. The CDR3 contains 14 residues. Germline assignment: CDR1 SGHRS and CDR2 YFSETQ. V shed 4 bases, J shed 10 bases, and the junction held 8 bases outside the gene matches. The full variable domain, with the rest looked up from reference TRBV5-1 and TRBJ1-6, is KAGVTQTPRYLIKTRGQQVTLSCSPISGHRSVSWYQQTPGQGLQFLFEYFSETQRNKGNFPGRFSGRQFSNSRSEMNVSTLELGDSALYLCASSTGQVESPLHFGNGTRLTVT.

This clone was counted a few times. The CDR3 sequence: CASSIVTGGAYEQYF. CDR3 DNA (partial): TGTGCCAGTAGTATAGTGACAGGAGGAGCCTACGAG. V is TRBV19 and J is TRBJ2-7; tentatively, D is TRBD1 (6 bases). The CDR3 end falls 3 residues outside the read, so it is completed with the germline J gene. Trimming pared 1 base from V and 2 bases from J, leaving 12 bases between. This CDR3 is built from 15 residues. Germline V lookup: CDR1 LNHDA, CDR2 SQIVND (reference sequence).

This clone turned up a few times. The read stops 3 residues short of the end of the CDR3; the missing end is completed from the germline J gene. The V call is TRBV7-6, the J call TRBJ1-1; D gene unclear. Germline assignment: CDR1 SGHVS and CDR2 FNYEAQ. There are 13 residues in the CDR3. V was shortened by 5 bases and J by 4 bases, with 11 bases between the two germline ends. The covered CDR3 bases are TGTGCCAGCAGCATTAAACGGGGCACTGAA. This gives the protein CASSIKRGTE. The whole CDR3 sequence is CASSIKRGTEAFF.

Comment on this clone: Read coverage stops 3 residues before the CDR3 terminus; the germline J gene supplies the remainder. The chain combines TRBV7-6 with TRBJ2-7; TRBD2 is a possible D gene (7 bases). The V and J ends lost 5 bases and 6 bases respectively, with 17 bases between them. The CDR3 has 14 amino acids. The germline gives CDR1 SGHVS, CDR2 FNYEAQ. CDR3 protein: CASSTDWGGGEQYF. The sequenced CDR3 bases are TGTGCCAGCAGCACGGACTGGGGGGGCGGCGAG.

This clone came up a few times. From the germline J gene comes the end of the CDR3, since the read stops 3 residues before it. The chain recombines TRBV7-3 with TRBJ2-3; TRBD2 agrees at 8 bases. Looked up from germline, CDR1 is SGHTA and CDR2 is FQGTGA. There are 14 residues in the CDR3. Losses at the gene ends were 5 bases for V and 5 bases for J; bases not matched to a gene: 6. The CDR3: CASSATGGGDTQYF. CDR3 bases read: TGTGCCAGCAGCGCTACGGGGGGGGGAGATACG. Full variable domain (rest looked up from reference TRBV7-3 and TRBJ2-3): GAGVSQTPSNKVTEKGKYVELRCDPISGHTALYWYRQSLGQGPEFLIYFQGTGAADDSGLPNDRFFAVRPEGSVSTLKIQRTERGDSAVYLCASSATGGGDTQYFGPGTRLTVL.

Many counts were recorded for this clone. CDR3 sequence: CASSGQGMNTEAFF. The sequenced CDR3 bases are TGTGCCAGCAGTGGACAGGGTATGAACACTGAA. The J gene is TRBJ1-1, the V gene TRBV6-1, with 7 bases lining up with TRBD1. The DNA ends 3 residues before the CDR3 does, and the rest of the CDR3 is filled in from the germline J gene. The CDR3 runs 14 residues. CDR1 is MNHNS and CDR2 is SASEGT in the germline V gene. V lost 4 bases to trimming and J lost 0 bases; unmatched junction nucleotides: 2.

This clone has just a few counts. The missing CDR3 end, 3 residues past where the read stops, is filled in from the germline J gene. V and J are TRBV5-1 and TRBJ1-6; possible D gene TRBD1, 6 bases. The germline CDR1 and CDR2 sequences are SGHRS and YFSETQ. This CDR3 has 17 amino acids. The V gene lost 4 bases and the J gene lost 8 bases, with 22 bases spanning the gap. Partial CDR3 DNA: TGCGCCAGCAGCGATCCGGGGACACTTTTCCCTCATTCACCC. This gives the protein CASSDPGTLFPHSP. The whole CDR3 sequence reads CASSDPGTLFPHSPLHF.

This clone was counted a few times. The read terminates 3 residues before the CDR3 end, so the remaining end is supplied by the germline J gene. The chain recombines TRBV6-1 with TRBJ1-4, with D uncertain. V was clipped by 1 base and J by 6 bases, with 9 bases between them. Germline loops: CDR1 MNHNS, CDR2 SASEGT. The CDR3 covers 14 residues. The part of the CDR3 DNA that was read is TGTGCCAGCAGTGAAGGGCTAAGGGATGAAAAA. Protein sequence: CASSEGLRDEK. The CDR3 as a whole reads CASSEGLRDEKLFF.

At least ten counts were recorded for this clone. The read comes to an end 3 residues before the CDR3 does, leaving the germline J gene to fill in the end. The J gene is TRBJ2-1, the V gene TRBV7-2; no firm D call. V lost 0 bases, J lost 8 bases, and 14 bases lay in between. The CDR3 consists of 15 residues. The germline gives CDR1 SGHTA, CDR2 FQGNSA. The CDR3 loop reads CASSLAGGVLYEQFF. Incomplete CDR3 DNA: TGTGCCAGCAGCTTAGCCGGCGGAGTTTTGTATGAG.

The table lists this clone with many counts. The read ends 3 residues shy of where the CDR3 ends; the end is completed using the germline J gene. The J gene is TRBJ2-3, the V gene TRBV6-2 or TRBV6-3; the match to TRBD2 covers 15 bases. With V trimmed by 5 bases and J by 8 bases, 8 bases remained unmatched. The germline V gene encodes CDR1 MNHEY and CDR2 SVGEGT. The CDR3 sequence is 16 residues long. CDR3 bases read: TGTGCCAGCAGTAAAGGACTAGCGGGGGGGCCGGGTACG. It codes for CASSKGLAGGPGT. The whole CDR3 sequence is CASSKGLAGGPGTQYF.

This clone has a count of ten or more. The observed sequence ends 3 residues before the CDR3 terminus, with the missing tail filled in from the germline J gene. The V gene is TRBV30, the J gene TRBJ1-1; tentatively, D is TRBD1 (5 bases). Trimming left V 2 bases short and J 5 bases short, with 18 bases between. The CDR3 totals 15 residues. Germline values: CDR1 GTSNPN, CDR2 SVGIG (reference sequence). The CDR3 reads CAWSLRLGRSTEAFF. CDR3 DNA, as far as it was read: TGTGCCTGGAGTCTTCGCCTGGGGCGCTCGACTGAA.

This clone was found a few times. Sequencing ends 3 residues short of the CDR3 end; the germline J gene provides the rest. This chain joins TRBV6-2 or TRBV6-3 and TRBJ2-2, with 7 bases identical to TRBD1. Germline assignment: CDR1 MNHEY and CDR2 SVGEGT. The CDR3 runs to 15 residues. V dropped 5 bases and J dropped 4; count of bases not matched to a gene: 7. This chain's CDR3 is CASSATGVRTGELFF. Incomplete CDR3 DNA: TGTGCCAGCAGTGCCACAGGGGTTCGCACCGGGGAG.

There are many counts of this clone. The CDR3 extends 3 residues past the end of the read, so its final part is completed from the germline J gene. The chain joins TRBV5-1 to TRBJ1-1; D might be TRBD1 (5 bases). The germline gives CDR1 SGHRS, CDR2 YFSETQ. This CDR3 has 14 amino acids. The ends were cut back, 5 bases at V and 7 bases at J, with 18 bases in the middle. Partial CDR3 DNA: TGCGCCAGCAGTAGTTCGGGGGAGGAAAGTGAA. This encodes CASSSSGEESE. The whole CDR3 region reads CASSSSGEESEAFF.

This clone was picked up a small number of times. The read stops 3 residues short of the end of the CDR3; the missing end is completed from the germline J gene. V gene TRBV5-1 combines with J gene TRBJ2-7, with D possibly matching TRBD2 (6 bases). The V end lost 6 bases, the J end lost 0 bases, and 16 bases lay between the germline ends. Germline V gives CDR1 SGHRS, CDR2 YFSETQ. This CDR3 comprises 15 residues. The sequenced CDR3 bases are TGCGCCAGCACGGGTGGCGGGGTGCCCTCCTACGAG. The encoded protein is CASTGGGVPSYE. The complete CDR3 protein is CASTGGGVPSYEQYF.

The table lists this clone with many counts. The missing CDR3 end, 3 residues past where the read stops, is filled in from the germline J gene. This sequence joins TRBV5-1 and TRBJ2-2; possible D gene TRBD2, 5 bases. Looked up from germline, CDR1 is SGHRS and CDR2 is YFSETQ. Trimming shortened V by 0 bases and J by 2 bases, and 14 bases separated the two germline ends. This CDR3 has 17 amino acids. CDR3: CASSLDPPDSNTGELFF. The CDR3 DNA, read in part, is TGCGCCAGCAGCTTGGATCCCCCGGACTCAAACACCGGGGAG.

This clone was seen ten or more times. The read terminates 3 residues ahead of where the CDR3 ends, so the germline J gene completes it. The chain recombines TRBV20-1 with TRBJ2-2; 7 bases map to TRBD1. The CDR3 covers 13 residues. V dropped 6 bases and J dropped 4; count of bases not matched to a gene: 5. Germline lookup yields CDR1 DFQATT and CDR2 SNEGSKA (reference sequence). Incomplete CDR3 DNA: TGCAGTGCATCCGGGACAGCCACCGGGGAG. Its protein product is CSASGTATGE. Given in full, the CDR3 is CSASGTATGELFF.

This clone was found a few times. Sequencing ends 3 residues short of the CDR3 end; the germline J gene provides the rest. V is TRBV20-1 and J is TRBJ2-3, with TRBD1 identical over 7 bases. The germline V gene has CDR1 DFQATT and CDR2 SNEGSKA (reference sequence). The CDR3 is 14 amino acids. The V segment lost 3 bases and the J segment 6 bases; nucleotides outside the gene matches: 9. The CDR3 bases that were read are TGCAGTGCTAGTAGGGGACAGTCAGGGGATACG. It translates to CSASRGQSGDT. The CDR3 as a whole reads CSASRGQSGDTQYF.